Presented here are 18 T cell receptor beta chains from one specimen sequenced in a study of blood T cell repertoires in COVID-19. Profiling relied on immunoSEQ multiplex PCR, and the TCRdb table lists in-frame clones only, not all of them. The sample records some 200,000 clones, about 75% being singletons. Sequences were obtained from peripheral blood. Receptor source: a woman aged 70-85 years with acute or convalescent COVID-19.

This rearrangement joins TRBV10-3 to TRBJ1-1, with D maybe TRBD1 (5 bases). Trimming removed 3 bases at V and 1 base at J, with 9 bases between. Looked up from germline, CDR1 is ENHRY and CDR2 is SYGVKD. This CDR3 region has 14 residues. CDR3 sequence: CAISDQGENTEAFF. The CDR3 coding sequence is TGTGCCATCAGTGATCAGGGTGAGAACACTGAAGCTTTCTTT.

The chain links TRBV7-9 to TRBJ2-2, with 7 bases fitting TRBD2. Germline V gene sequence: CDR1 SEHNR, CDR2 FQNEAQ (reference sequence). The length of the CDR3 is 15 residues. J was trimmed by 3 bases and V by 6 bases; bases with no gene match: 7. The CDR3 region is CASSRFGGDTGELFF. The CDR3 DNA reads as TGTGCCAGCAGTCGTTTTGGGGGGGACACCGGGGAGCTGTTTTTT.

The chain carries TRBV4-2 and TRBJ2-5, with TRBD1 matching over 7 bases. J lost 5 bases, V lost 2 bases, and 5 bases had no gene match. The CDR3 spans 14 residues. From germline, CDR1 is LGHNA and CDR2 YNFKEQ. The CDR3 sequence: CASSQPTGLETQYF. The CDR3 region has the DNA TGTGCCAGCAGCCAACCGACAGGGCTGGAGACCCAGTACTTC.

The chain joins TRBV18 to TRBJ1-6; D possibly corresponds to TRBD1 (6 bases). Germline values: CDR1 KGHSH, CDR2 LQKENI. V lost 0 bases, J lost 6 bases, and 12 bases lay in between. This CDR3 contains 16 residues. CDR3 sequence (DNA): TGTGCCAGCTCACCACCGGCAGGGGCAATTAATTCACCCCTCCACTTT. Its protein is CASSPPAGAINSPLHF. Drawing the rest from reference TRBV18 and TRBJ1-6, the complete variable domain is NAGVMQNPRHLVRRRGQEARLRCSPMKGHSHVYWYRQLPEEGLKFMVYLQKENIIDESGMPKERFSAEFPKEGPSILRIQQVVRGDSAAYFCASSPPAGAINSPLHFGNGTRLTVT.

The chain uses TRBV27 and TRBJ1-5; maybe TRBD1 (6 bases). Per germline, CDR1 MNHEY and CDR2 SMNVEV (reference sequence). V lost 5 bases and J 7 bases, leaving 15 bases between the germline ends. CDR3 length: 14 residues. This CDR3 reads CASSPLGGRQPQHF. The CDR3 DNA reads TGTGCCAGCAGTCCCCTCGGGGGGCGACAGCCCCAGCATTTT.

The chain employs TRBV7-9 and TRBJ1-1; 10 nucleotides agree with TRBD1. J gave up 0 bases and V 5 bases, and 15 bases lay outside the gene matches. CDR3 size: 19 residues. Per germline, CDR1 SEHNR and CDR2 FQNEAQ (reference sequence). For the CDR3, the DNA is TGTGCCAGCAGCGTAGACAGGGGGCGGAGGAGGGGTATGAACACTGAAGCTTTCTTT. Amino acid sequence: CASSVDRGRRRGMNTEAFF.

V usage is TRBV7-3 and J usage is TRBJ2-3; TRBD1 matches at 7 bases. The CDR3 contains 13 residues. CDR1 and CDR2 from the germline V gene are SGHTA and FQGTGA. Germline trimming cut 7 bases from V and 4 bases from J; bases unmatched to any gene: 5. In DNA form, the CDR3 reads TGTGCCAGCACCATTACAGGGGCAGATACGCAGTATTTT. Protein: CASTITGADTQYF. Full variable domain (rest looked up from reference TRBV7-3 and TRBJ2-3): GAGVSQTPSNKVTEKGKYVELRCDPISGHTALYWYRQSLGQGPEFLIYFQGTGAADDSGLPNDRFFAVRPEGSVSTLKIQRTERGDSAVYLCASTITGADTQYFGPGTRLTVL.

This clone came up a few times. The chain couples TRBV10-1 to TRBJ1-2, with 8 bases lining up with TRBD1. The CDR3 has 15 residues. Germline V gene data show CDR1 as WNHNN and CDR2 as SYGVQD (reference sequence). Germline trimming cut 2 bases from V and 4 bases from J; bases unmatched to any gene: 6. The DNA for the CDR3 is TGCGCCAGCAGTGAGGGACAGGGATCGAGCTATGGCTACACCTTC. Its translation: CASSEGQGSSYGYTF.

This clone was counted only a few times. The chain is built from TRBV4-1 and TRBJ1-5, with D maybe TRBD1 (5 bases). From germline, CDR1 is MGHRA and CDR2 YSYEKL. With 2 bases removed from V and 5 bases from J, the gap between germline ends came to 16 bases. The CDR3 is 16 residues long. The CDR3, as DNA: TGCGCCAGCAGCCAACGACTCGGGGGTAATCATCAGCCCCAGCATTTT. Protein: CASSQRLGGNHQPQHF.

This clone is labeled as medium-sized (0.01 to 0.1%). The chain recombines TRBV7-9 with TRBJ2-5; D gene uncertain. V lost 8 bases, J lost 0 bases, and 10 bases lay in between. Per the germline V gene, CDR1 is SEHNR and CDR2 is FQNEAQ (reference sequence). The CDR3 has 13 residues. The CDR3 loop reads CASRSQDQETQYF. Here the CDR3 DNA reads TGTGCCAGCCGATCGCAGGACCAAGAGACCCAGTACTTC.

This clone appeared a few times. The V and J genes are TRBV19 and TRBJ1-5; maybe TRBD1 (5 bases). This CDR3 has 14 amino acids. Trimming shortened V by 7 bases and J by 1 base, and 11 bases separated the two germline ends. Germline V gene data show CDR1 as LNHDA and CDR2 as SQIVND (reference sequence). CDR3 residues: CASTTWGSNQPQHF. CDR3 DNA: TGTGCCAGTACCACATGGGGCAGCAATCAGCCCCAGCATTTT.

This clone has just a few counts. The chain recombines TRBV18 with TRBJ1-1; tentative D call: TRBD1 (5 bases). The CDR3 length is 14 residues. V lost 6 bases to trimming and J lost 1 base, with 12 bases between them. CDR1 is KGHSH, CDR2 LQKENI, per germline. The DNA of the CDR3 is TGTGCCAGCTCCGACTCAAGGGGGAACACTGAAGCTTTCTTT. It yields the protein CASSDSRGNTEAFF. The full variable domain, completed using reference TRBV18 and TRBJ1-1, is NAGVMQNPRHLVRRRGQEARLRCSPMKGHSHVYWYRQLPEEGLKFMVYLQKENIIDESGMPKERFSAEFPKEGPSILRIQQVVRGDSAAYFCASSDSRGNTEAFFGQGTRLTVV.

The rearrangement links TRBV10-1 to TRBJ1-1; 8 positions agree with TRBD1. The ends lost 6 bases at V and 5 bases at J; junction bases unmatched: 11. This CDR3 has 15 amino acids. The germline V gene encodes CDR1 WNHNN and CDR2 SYGVQD (reference sequence). CDR3 nucleotide sequence: TGCGCCAGCAGGCACCAGGACAGGGTGCGAACTGAAGCTTTCTTT. Translated: CASRHQDRVRTEAFF.

The rearrangement uses TRBV10-1 and TRBJ1-6, with TRBD1 identical over 8 bases. V was pared by 3 bases and J by 7 bases, with 5 bases of the junction left unmatched. Germline CDR1 reads WNHNN; CDR2 reads SYGVQD (reference sequence). This CDR3 has 15 amino acids. The CDR3 protein is CASSDPGQVNSPLHF. The CDR3 coding sequence is TGCGCCAGCAGTGACCCGGGACAGGTGAATTCACCCCTCCACTTT.

This chain links TRBV14 with TRBJ2-1, with a weak D call TRBD1 (5 bases). This CDR3 region has 15 residues. Germline V gene sequence: CDR1 SGHDN, CDR2 FVKESK. The V end lost 3 bases, the J end lost 10 bases, and 19 bases lay between the germline ends. CDR3 region: CASSQKGYGLREQFF. The CDR3 DNA reads as TGTGCCAGCAGCCAGAAGGGGTATGGGCTCCGGGAGCAGTTCTTC.

This sequence joins TRBV11-2 and TRBJ1-6, with a weak D call TRBD1 (5 bases). V lost 5 bases and J 7 bases, leaving 9 bases between the germline ends. The germline CDR1 and CDR2 sequences are SGHAT and FQNNGV. This CDR3 contains 13 residues. CDR3 region: CASSPYRNSPLHF. The CDR3 DNA follows: TGTGCCAGCAGCCCCTACAGGAATTCACCCCTCCACTTT.

The chain is built from TRBV2 and TRBJ2-1; TRBD2 matches at 9 bases. The germline gives CDR1 SNHLY, CDR2 FYNNEI. The length of the CDR3 is 13 residues. Trimming cost V 0 bases and J 16 bases; bases outside gene matches: 7. The CDR3 DNA sequence: TGTGCCAGCAGTGAAGCACGTAGCGGGAGTGACTTCTTC. Its translation is CASSEARSGSDFF.

The V call is TRBV4-2, the J call TRBJ2-7; TRBD2 matches 9 bases. V shed 5 bases and J 0 bases; nucleotides not matched to a gene: 5. The CDR3 runs to 15 residues. The V gene's germline CDR1 is LGHNA and CDR2 YNFKEQ. CDR3: CASSVSGSNSYEQYF. CDR3 coding DNA: TGTGCCAGCAGCGTTAGCGGGAGCAACTCCTACGAGCAGTACTTC.